The subject of this entry is one TCR beta chain. The sample belongs to a study of cytomegalovirus exposure and HLA in healthy donors. This PCR relied on a set of 60 Vbeta primers and 13 Jbeta primers. Sequencing used immunoSEQ multiplex PCR; TCRdb keeps in-frame clones, though not all of them. The data show about 150,000 clones, 9.7% seen once. The CDR3 is 16 residues long. The V gene lost 6 bases and the J gene lost 0 bases, with 12 bases spanning the gap. Germline CDR1 is SNHLY and CDR2 is FYNNEI. The chain employs TRBV2 and TRBJ1-6; unclear D gene. Sequenced material: PBMCs. The TCR comes from a man aged 50-60 years in good health and CMV-seronegative. This CDR3 is CASRAGSSSYNSPLHF. For the CDR3, the DNA is TGTGCCAGCAGGGCGGGGTCGAGCTCCTATAATTCACCCCTCCACTTT.